This record concerns one T cell receptor beta chain sequence. Its target is unknown. These data originate in a study of CD8+ T cells in alopecia areata. Extraction of RNA preceded its reverse transcription into cDNA, which served as the sequencing template. TCRdb keeps only in-frame clones here, not all; method: immunoSEQ multiplex PCR. This sample has 150,000 to 200,000 clones, with approximately 60% found just once. Using a FACSAria, the CD4+ and CD8+ T cells were sorted from the PBMCs. Notes on the study in general: The study found higher clonality in lesional than normal scalp, especially in alopecia totalis/universalis.

Sequenced sample: CD4+ T cells sorted from blood. The TCR was taken from a human donor in good health.

CDR3 loop: CASSQDQGGSTDTQYF. As DNA, the CDR3 is TGCGCCAGCAGCCAAGACCAAGGCGGGAGCACAGATACGCAGTATTTT. This chain connects TRBV4-1 to TRBJ2-3, with D possibly matching TRBD2 (5 bases). Germline CDR1 MGHRA, CDR2 YSYEKL. V lost 0 bases, J lost 0 bases, and 10 bases lay in between. The CDR3 totals 16 residues.